This T cell receptor (beta chain) is drawn from a study of cytomegalovirus exposure and HLA in healthy donors. Both 60 Vbeta primers and 13 Jbeta primers went into the PCR. In the authors' methods: In a later analysis, some 80 million unique TCR beta chains included roughly 11 million shared by two or more donors. The protocol was immunoSEQ multiplex PCR, while the TCRdb copy is restricted to in-frame clones and leaves out a portion. Clone size and the V and J calls come from that table; the DNA yielded D and trimming. Of roughly 200,000 clones listed, 75% to 90% are singletons. Comments on this clone: Its antigen is still unknown.

General study findings and limits: Among TCR sequences, most were rare, though some public TCRs appeared in many donors. The study designated 160 or so TCR beta chains cytomegalovirus-associated. With later analysis, a missense DCLRE1C variant became linked to TCR beta V- and J-gene trimming.

The receptor was derived from a man between 45 and 60 years old in good health and CMV-seronegative. The sequenced sample consisted of PBMCs.

CDR3: CASSFRGDRDTQYF. The DNA of the CDR3 is TGCGCCAGCAGCTTTAGGGGCGATCGGGATACGCAGTATTTT. The gene calls are TRBV5-1 and TRBJ2-3; maybe TRBD1 (5 bases). Trimming removed 2 bases from V and 6 bases from J, with 13 bases in between. This CDR3 contains 14 residues. Germline CDR1 SGHRS, CDR2 YFSETQ.